These T cell receptor beta chains were read from a single sample in a study of T cell changes during pregnancy in multiple sclerosis. Sequencing was performed with immunoSEQ multiplex PCR; in TCRdb, only in-frame clones are kept and a portion is missing. The table records about 70,000 clones, around 94% of them present only once. This specimen consisted of peripheral blood, obtained in the third trimester of pregnancy. These receptors all come from a female donor with multiple sclerosis, enrolled in a pregnancy study. Each CDR3 is given with its conserved first and last residue.

J gene: TRBJ1-5
V gene: TRBV7-2
CDR3 protein: CASSSAQALHQPQHF

J gene: TRBJ2-4
V gene: TRBV19
CDR3 protein: CASSNREAGGFIAKNIQYF

J gene: TRBJ1-1
V gene: TRBV4-2
CDR3 protein: CASSQRAQGASTEAFF

J gene: TRBJ1-2
V gene: TRBV7-2
CDR3 protein: CASSQGGKDGYTF

J gene: TRBJ1-6
V gene: TRBV30
CDR3 protein: CAWSRGNSPLHF

J gene: TRBJ2-7
V gene: TRBV6-1
CDR3 protein: CACTRDRSYEQYF

J gene: TRBJ1-1
V gene: TRBV6-1
CDR3 protein: CASSGGGHTEAFF

J gene: TRBJ2-5
V gene: TRBV5-1
CDR3 protein: CASSLGQGREETQYF

J gene: TRBJ2-7
V gene: TRBV10-3
CDR3 protein: CAISEASGGKTHEQYF

J gene: TRBJ2-1
V gene: TRBV10-3
CDR3 protein: CAISTSGGAYNEQFF

J gene: TRBJ2-2
V gene: TRBV14
CDR3 protein: CASSQVGVGELFF

J gene: TRBJ1-2
V gene: TRBV9
CDR3 protein: CASSRDSPNYGYTF

J gene: TRBJ2-1
V gene: TRBV2
CDR3 protein: CASSEGAGAYNEQFF

J gene: TRBJ1-1
V gene: TRBV7-8
CDR3 protein: CASSLAANTEAFF

J gene: TRBJ2-2
V gene: TRBV13
CDR3 protein: CASSLGYRVTGELFF

J gene: TRBJ2-2
V gene: TRBV14
CDR3 protein: CASSPTGVPAGELFF

J gene: TRBJ2-2
V gene: TRBV9
CDR3 protein: CASSETPQYANTGELFF

J gene: TRBJ2-1
V gene: TRBV6-5
CDR3 protein: CASSPLGGAGNEQFF

J gene: TRBJ1-6
V gene: TRBV6-4
CDR3 protein: CASSLTGGSPLHF

J gene: TRBJ1-2
V gene: TRBV5-1
CDR3 protein: CASSLGGVNYGYTF

J gene: TRBJ1-1
V gene: TRBV6-6
CDR3 protein: CASSYAGREAFF

J gene: TRBJ2-7
V gene: TRBV21-1
CDR3 protein: CASSPRSRGDSYEQYF

J gene: TRBJ1-6
V gene: TRBV19
CDR3 protein: CASSKERPGSSYNSPLHF

J gene: TRBJ1-2
V gene: TRBV5-4
CDR3 protein: CASSLPGGPSGYTF

J gene: TRBJ2-7
V gene: TRBV11-2
CDR3 protein: CASSLSGEQYF

J gene: TRBJ2-3
V gene: TRBV18
CDR3 protein: CASSPAVPSTDTQYF

J gene: TRBJ1-1
V gene: TRBV7-2
CDR3 protein: CASSTYPQGAMNTEAFF

J gene: TRBJ1-1
V gene: TRBV2
CDR3 protein: CASSEALRTYTEAFF

J gene: TRBJ1-2
V gene: TRBV19
CDR3 protein: CASSIELTGLHYGYTF

J gene: TRBJ2-1
V gene: TRBV6-5
CDR3 protein: CASSPQRGAPSRQFF

J gene: TRBJ1-5
V gene: TRBV6-6
CDR3 protein: CASGIPGGDEPQHF

J gene: TRBJ2-3
V gene: TRBV6-5
CDR3 protein: CASSYLSSGGPNTQYF

J gene: TRBJ1-6
V gene: TRBV7-2
CDR3 protein: CASKDNTGNSPLHF

J gene: TRBJ1-1
V gene: TRBV7-3
CDR3 protein: CASSLGPGRTEAFF

J gene: TRBJ2-1
V gene: TRBV10-3
CDR3 protein: CAISDGGGLYNEQFF

J gene: TRBJ1-5
V gene: TRBV11-2
CDR3 protein: CASSLDSPGSQPQHF

J gene: TRBJ2-2
V gene: TRBV7-8
CDR3 protein: CASSFFLIRGTGELFF

J gene: TRBJ1-3
V gene: TRBV2
CDR3 protein: CALGGNTIYF

J gene: TRBJ1-2
V gene: TRBV30
CDR3 protein: CAWRGPHYGYTF

J gene: TRBJ2-1
V gene: TRBV6-1
CDR3 protein: CASKVAGQTNEQFF

J gene: TRBJ1-3
V gene: TRBV4-2
CDR3 protein: CASSQGLTGENTIYF

J gene: TRBJ1-2
V gene: TRBV29-1
CDR3 protein: CSVADGDYGYTF

J gene: TRBJ1-1
V gene: TRBV10-3
CDR3 protein: CATVTGVGTEAFF

J gene: TRBJ1-2
V gene: TRBV5-8
CDR3 protein: CASSFSSYGYTF

J gene: TRBJ2-3
V gene: TRBV4-2
CDR3 protein: CASSQEGQHTDTQYF

J gene: TRBJ1-1
V gene: TRBV7-3
CDR3 protein: CASSLLAGQTEAFF

J gene: TRBJ1-5
V gene: TRBV7-2
CDR3 protein: CASSLQAGSPQPQHF

J gene: TRBJ1-1
V gene: TRBV7-2
CDR3 protein: CASSYQGALGPEAFF

J gene: TRBJ2-1
V gene: TRBV9
CDR3 protein: CASSSGDRDEQFF

J gene: TRBJ2-2
V gene: TRBV7-9
CDR3 protein: CASNPVGGTGELFF

J gene: TRBJ1-2
V gene: TRBV18
CDR3 protein: CASSPGTETYGYTF

J gene: TRBJ2-2
V gene: TRBV27
CDR3 protein: CASSKDRVPNTGELFF

J gene: TRBJ1-1
V gene: TRBV30
CDR3 protein: CAWNARSGTPSATEAFF

J gene: TRBJ1-2
V gene: TRBV21-1
CDR3 protein: CASAPYNGYTF

J gene: TRBJ1-5
V gene: TRBV11-1
CDR3 protein: CASSLGPDQPQHF

J gene: TRBJ2-7
V gene: TRBV27
CDR3 protein: CASSWGTGGHGEQYF

J gene: TRBJ2-6
V gene: TRBV19
CDR3 protein: CASSVRRAGGANVLTF

J gene: TRBJ1-2
V gene: TRBV5-5
CDR3 protein: CASSLARGPTLGYTF

J gene: TRBJ2-1
V gene: TRBV4-3
CDR3 protein: CASSPGAGGPKSNEQFF

J gene: TRBJ2-7
V gene: TRBV7-9
CDR3 protein: CASSSTGVQYF